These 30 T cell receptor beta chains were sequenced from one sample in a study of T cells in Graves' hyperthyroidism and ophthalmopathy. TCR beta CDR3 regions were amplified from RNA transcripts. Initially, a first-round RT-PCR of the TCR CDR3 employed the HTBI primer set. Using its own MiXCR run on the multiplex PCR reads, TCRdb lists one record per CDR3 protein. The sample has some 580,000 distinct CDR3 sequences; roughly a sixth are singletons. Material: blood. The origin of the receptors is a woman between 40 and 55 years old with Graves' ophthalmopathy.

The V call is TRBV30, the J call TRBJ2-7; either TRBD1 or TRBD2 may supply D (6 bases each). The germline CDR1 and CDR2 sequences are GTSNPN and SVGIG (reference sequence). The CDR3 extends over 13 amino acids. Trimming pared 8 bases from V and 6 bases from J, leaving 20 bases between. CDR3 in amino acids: CATDRGRISEQYF. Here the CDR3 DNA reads TGTGCCACCGACCGGGGGCGCATATCCGAGCAGTACTTC.

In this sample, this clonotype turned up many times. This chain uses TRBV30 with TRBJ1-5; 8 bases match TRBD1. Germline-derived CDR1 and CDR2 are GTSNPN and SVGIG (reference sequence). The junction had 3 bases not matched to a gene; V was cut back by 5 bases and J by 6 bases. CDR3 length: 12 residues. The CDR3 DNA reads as TGTGCCTGGGGACAGGGAAGTCAGCCCCAGCATTTT. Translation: CAWGQGSQPQHF. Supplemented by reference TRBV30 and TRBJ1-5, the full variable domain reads SQTIHQWPATLVQPVGSPLSLECTVEGTSNPNLYWYRQAAGRGLQLLFYSVGIGQISSEVPQNLSASRPQDRQFILSSKKLLLSDSGFYLCAWGQGSQPQHFGDGTRLSIL.

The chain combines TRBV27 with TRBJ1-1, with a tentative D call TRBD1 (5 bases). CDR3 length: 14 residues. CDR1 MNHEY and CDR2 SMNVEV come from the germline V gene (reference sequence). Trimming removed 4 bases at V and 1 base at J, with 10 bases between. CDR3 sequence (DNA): TGTGCCAGCAGTTCTCTACAGGAGAACACTGAAGCTTTCTTT. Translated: CASSSLQENTEAFF.

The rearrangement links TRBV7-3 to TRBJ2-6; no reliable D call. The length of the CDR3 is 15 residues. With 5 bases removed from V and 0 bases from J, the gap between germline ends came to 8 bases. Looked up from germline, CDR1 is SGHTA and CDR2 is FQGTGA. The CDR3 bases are TGTGCCAGCAGCCTCTGGAACTCTGGGGCCAACGTCCTGACTTTC. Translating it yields CASSLWNSGANVLTF.

CDR3 bases: TGTGCCAGCAGCCTAAACATTGTCTCGGACGAAAAACTGTTTTTT. Encoded protein: CASSLNIVSDEKLFF. The chain employs TRBV5-6 and TRBJ1-4, with D unresolved. CDR3 length: 15 amino acids. V was trimmed by 4 bases and J by 8 bases, leaving 18 bases between them. Germline CDR1 reads SGHDT; CDR2 reads YYEEEE.

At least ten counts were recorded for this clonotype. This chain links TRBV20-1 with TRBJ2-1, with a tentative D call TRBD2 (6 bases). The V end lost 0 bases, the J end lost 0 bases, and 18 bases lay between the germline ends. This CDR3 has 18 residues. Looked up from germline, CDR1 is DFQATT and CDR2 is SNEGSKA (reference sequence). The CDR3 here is CSARDHFGGASSYNEQFF. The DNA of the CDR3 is TGCAGTGCTAGAGATCACTTCGGCGGGGCGAGCTCCTACAATGAGCAGTTCTTC.

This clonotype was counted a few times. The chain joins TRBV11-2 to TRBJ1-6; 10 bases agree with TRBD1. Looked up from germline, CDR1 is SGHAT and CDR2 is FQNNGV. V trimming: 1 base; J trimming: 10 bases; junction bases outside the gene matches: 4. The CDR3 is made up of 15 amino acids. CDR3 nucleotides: TGTGCCAGCAGCTTAGGAGGACAGGGGGTCTCACCCCTCCACTTT. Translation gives CASSLGGQGVSPLHF.

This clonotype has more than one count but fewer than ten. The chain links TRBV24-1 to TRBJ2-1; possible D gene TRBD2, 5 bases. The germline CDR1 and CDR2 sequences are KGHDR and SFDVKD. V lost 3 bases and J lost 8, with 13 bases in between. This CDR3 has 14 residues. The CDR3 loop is CATSDLKSGDEQFF. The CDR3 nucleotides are TGTGCCACCAGTGATCTGAAAAGCGGCGATGAGCAGTTCTTC.

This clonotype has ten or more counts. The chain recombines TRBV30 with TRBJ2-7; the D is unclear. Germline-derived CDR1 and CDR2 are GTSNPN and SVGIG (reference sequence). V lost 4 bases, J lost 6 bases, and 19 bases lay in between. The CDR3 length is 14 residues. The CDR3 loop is CAWTAQTLGGEQYF. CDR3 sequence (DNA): TGTGCCTGGACCGCACAAACCTTGGGTGGCGAGCAGTACTTC.

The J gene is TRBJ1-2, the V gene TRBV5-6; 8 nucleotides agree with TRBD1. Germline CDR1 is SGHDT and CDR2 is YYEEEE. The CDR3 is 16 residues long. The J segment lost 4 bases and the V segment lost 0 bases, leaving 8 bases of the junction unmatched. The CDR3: CASSLGHRGTAYGYTF. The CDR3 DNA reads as TGTGCCAGCAGCTTGGGGCACAGGGGGACTGCCTATGGCTACACCTTC.

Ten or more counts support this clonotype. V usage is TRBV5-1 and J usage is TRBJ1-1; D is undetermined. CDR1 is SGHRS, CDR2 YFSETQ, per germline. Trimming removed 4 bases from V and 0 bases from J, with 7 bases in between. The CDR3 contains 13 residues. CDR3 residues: CASSEDLNTEAFF. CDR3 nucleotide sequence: TGCGCCAGCAGCGAAGACCTGAACACTGAAGCTTTCTTT.

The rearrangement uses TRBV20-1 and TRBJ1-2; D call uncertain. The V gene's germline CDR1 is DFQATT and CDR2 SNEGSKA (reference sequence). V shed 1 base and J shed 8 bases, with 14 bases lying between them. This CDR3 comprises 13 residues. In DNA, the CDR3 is TGCAGTGCTAGAGTCGCCGGCATGAGGGGCTACACCTTC. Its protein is CSARVAGMRGYTF.

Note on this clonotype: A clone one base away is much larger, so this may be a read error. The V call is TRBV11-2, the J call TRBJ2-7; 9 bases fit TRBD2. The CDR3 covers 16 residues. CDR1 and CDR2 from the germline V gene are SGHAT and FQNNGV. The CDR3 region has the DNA TGTGCCAGCAGCTTTCAACCGGGACTAGCATCGTACGGGCAGTACTTC. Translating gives CASSFQPGLASYGQYF.

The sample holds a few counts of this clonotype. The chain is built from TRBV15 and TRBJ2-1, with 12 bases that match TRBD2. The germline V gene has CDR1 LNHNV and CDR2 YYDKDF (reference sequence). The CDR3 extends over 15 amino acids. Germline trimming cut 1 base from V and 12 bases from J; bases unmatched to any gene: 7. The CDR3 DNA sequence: TGTGCCACCAGCAGAGGACTAGCGGGAGTATACTTGCAGTTCTTC. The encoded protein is CATSRGLAGVYLQFF.

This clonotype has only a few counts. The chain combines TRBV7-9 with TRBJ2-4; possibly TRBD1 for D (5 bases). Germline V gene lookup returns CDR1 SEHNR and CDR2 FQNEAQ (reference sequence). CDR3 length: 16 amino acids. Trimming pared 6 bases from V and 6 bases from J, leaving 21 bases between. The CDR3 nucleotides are TGTGCCAGCAGTCCCGACCCAGAAGGGGTGATAAACATTCAGTACTTC. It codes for CASSPDPEGVINIQYF.

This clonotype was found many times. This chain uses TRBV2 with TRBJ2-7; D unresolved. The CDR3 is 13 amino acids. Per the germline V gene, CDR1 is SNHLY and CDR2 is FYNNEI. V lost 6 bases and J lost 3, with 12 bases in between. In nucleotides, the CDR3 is TGTGCCAGCAGCGGTGGCACACGCTACGAGCAGTACTTC. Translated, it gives CASSGGTRYEQYF. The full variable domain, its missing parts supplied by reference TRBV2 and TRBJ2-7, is EPEVTQTPSHQVTQMGQEVILRCVPISNHLYFYWYRQILGQKVEFLVSFYNNEISEKSEIFDDQFSVERPDGSNFTLKIRSTKLEDSAMYFCASSGGTRYEQYFGPGTRLTVT.

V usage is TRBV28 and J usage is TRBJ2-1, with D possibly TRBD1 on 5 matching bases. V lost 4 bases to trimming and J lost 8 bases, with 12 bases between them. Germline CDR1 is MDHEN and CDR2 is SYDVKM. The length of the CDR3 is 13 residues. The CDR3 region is CASSYLDSHEQFF. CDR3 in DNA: TGTGCCAGCAGTTATCTCGACAGCCATGAGCAGTTCTTC.

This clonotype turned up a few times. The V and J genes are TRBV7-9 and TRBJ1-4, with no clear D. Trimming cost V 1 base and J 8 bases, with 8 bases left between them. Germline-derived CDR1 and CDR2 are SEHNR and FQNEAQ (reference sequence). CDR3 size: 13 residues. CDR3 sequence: CASSLGGSEKLFF. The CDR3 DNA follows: TGTGCCAGCAGCTTAGGCGGTTCGGAAAAACTGTTTTTT.

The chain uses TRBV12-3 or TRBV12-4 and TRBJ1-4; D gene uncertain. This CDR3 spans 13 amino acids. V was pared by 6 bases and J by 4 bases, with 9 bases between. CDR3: CASSPQLNEKLFF. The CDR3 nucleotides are TGTGCCAGCAGCCCACAGCTTAATGAAAAACTGTTTTTT.

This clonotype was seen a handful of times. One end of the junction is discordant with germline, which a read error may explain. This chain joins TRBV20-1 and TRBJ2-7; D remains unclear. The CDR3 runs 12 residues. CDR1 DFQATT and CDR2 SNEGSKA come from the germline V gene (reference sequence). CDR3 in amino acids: CSARETLYEQYF. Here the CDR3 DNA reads TGCAGTGCCAGAGAGACGCTCTACGAGCAGTACTTC.

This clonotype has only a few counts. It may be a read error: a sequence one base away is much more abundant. The CDR3 DNA follows: TGCGCCAGCAACTTGTCAACAGAGCTGAACACTGAAGCTTTCTTT. It is translated as CASNLSTELNTEAFF. The chain is built from TRBV5-1 and TRBJ1-1; no definite D call. This CDR3 contains 15 residues. Per germline, CDR1 SGHRS and CDR2 YFSETQ.

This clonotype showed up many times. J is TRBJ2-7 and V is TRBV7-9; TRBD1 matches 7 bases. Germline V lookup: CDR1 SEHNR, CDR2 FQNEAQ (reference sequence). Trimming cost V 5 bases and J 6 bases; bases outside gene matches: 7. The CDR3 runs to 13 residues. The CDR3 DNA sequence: TGTGCCAGCAGCAGACGAGACAGGGTCGAGCAGTACTTC. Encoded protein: CASSRRDRVEQYF.

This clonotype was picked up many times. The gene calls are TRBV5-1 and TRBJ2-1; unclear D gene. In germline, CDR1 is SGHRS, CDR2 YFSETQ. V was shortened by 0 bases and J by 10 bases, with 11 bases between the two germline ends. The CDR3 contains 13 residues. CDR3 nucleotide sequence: TGCGCCAGCAGCTTGGAGGGCCTGGGGGAGCAGTTCTTC. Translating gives CASSLEGLGEQFF.

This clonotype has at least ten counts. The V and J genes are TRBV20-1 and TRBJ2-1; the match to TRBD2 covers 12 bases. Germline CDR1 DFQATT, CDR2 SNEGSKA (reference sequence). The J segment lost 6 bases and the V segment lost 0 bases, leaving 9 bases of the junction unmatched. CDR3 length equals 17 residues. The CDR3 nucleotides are TGCAGTGCTAGAGATCTCCGACTAGCGGGAGTGACCAATGAGCAGTTCTTC. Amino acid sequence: CSARDLRLAGVTNEQFF.

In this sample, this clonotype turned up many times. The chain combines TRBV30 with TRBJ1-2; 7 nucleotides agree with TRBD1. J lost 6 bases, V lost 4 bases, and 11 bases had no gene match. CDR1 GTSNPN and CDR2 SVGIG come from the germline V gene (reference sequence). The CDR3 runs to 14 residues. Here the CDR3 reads CAWTSGTVPHGYTF. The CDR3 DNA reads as TGTGCCTGGACTTCCGGGACAGTACCCCATGGCTACACCTTC.

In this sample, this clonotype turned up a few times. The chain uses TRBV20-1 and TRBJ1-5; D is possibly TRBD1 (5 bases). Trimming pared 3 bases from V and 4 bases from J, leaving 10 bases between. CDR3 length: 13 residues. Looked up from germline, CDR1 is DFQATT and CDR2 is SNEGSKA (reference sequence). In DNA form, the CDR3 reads TGCAGTGCTAGCTCAGGGATAAATCAGCCCCAGCATTTT. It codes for CSASSGINQPQHF.

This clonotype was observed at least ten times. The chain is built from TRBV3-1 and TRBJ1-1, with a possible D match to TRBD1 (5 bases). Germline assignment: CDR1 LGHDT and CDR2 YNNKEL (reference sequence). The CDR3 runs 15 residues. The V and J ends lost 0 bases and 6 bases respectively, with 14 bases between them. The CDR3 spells CASSQDQGPSSEAFF. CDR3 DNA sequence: TGTGCCAGCAGCCAAGATCAGGGTCCCTCTTCTGAAGCTTTCTTT.

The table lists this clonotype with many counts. The CDR3 loop is CAWRGGDEEQFF. DNA of the CDR3: TGTGCCTGGAGGGGAGGGGACGAGGAGCAGTTCTTC. The V and J genes are TRBV30 and TRBJ2-1; 7 bases match TRBD2. V lost 3 bases, J lost 10 bases, and 6 bases stayed unmatched. This CDR3 is 12 amino acids long. Germline V gene lookup returns CDR1 GTSNPN and CDR2 SVGIG (reference sequence).

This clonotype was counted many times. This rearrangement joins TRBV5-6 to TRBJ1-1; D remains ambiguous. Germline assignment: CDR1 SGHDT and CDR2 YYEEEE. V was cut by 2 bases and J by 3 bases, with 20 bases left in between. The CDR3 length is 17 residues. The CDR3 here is CASSLRIGDRPHTEAFF. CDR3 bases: TGTGCCAGCAGCTTACGCATAGGAGATAGGCCCCACACTGAAGCTTTCTTT.

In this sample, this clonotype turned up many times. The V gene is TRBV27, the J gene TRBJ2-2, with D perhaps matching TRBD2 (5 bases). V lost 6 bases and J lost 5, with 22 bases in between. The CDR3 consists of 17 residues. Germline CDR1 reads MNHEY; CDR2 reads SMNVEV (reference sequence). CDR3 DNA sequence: TGTGCCAGCAGCGGTCAACCGGGGAGTTTAGGAACCGGGGAGCTGTTTTTT. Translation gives CASSGQPGSLGTGELFF.